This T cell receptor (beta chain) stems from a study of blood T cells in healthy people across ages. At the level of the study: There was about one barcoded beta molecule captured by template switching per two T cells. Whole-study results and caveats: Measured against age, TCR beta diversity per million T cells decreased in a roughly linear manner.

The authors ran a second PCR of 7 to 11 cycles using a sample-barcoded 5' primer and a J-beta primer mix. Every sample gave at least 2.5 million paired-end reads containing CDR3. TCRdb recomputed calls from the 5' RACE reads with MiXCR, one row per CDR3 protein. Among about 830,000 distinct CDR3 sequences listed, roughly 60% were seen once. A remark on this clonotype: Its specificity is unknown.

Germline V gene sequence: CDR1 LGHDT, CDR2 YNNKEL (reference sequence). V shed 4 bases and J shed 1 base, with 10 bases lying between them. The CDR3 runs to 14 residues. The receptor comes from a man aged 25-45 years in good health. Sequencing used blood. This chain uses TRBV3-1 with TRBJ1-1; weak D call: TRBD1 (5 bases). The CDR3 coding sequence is TGTGCCAGCAGCCCGGGGCAGCAGAACACTGAAGCTTTCTTT. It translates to CASSPGQQNTEAFF.